What follows are 9 T cell receptor beta chains derived from one specimen sequenced in a study of cytomegalovirus exposure and HLA in healthy donors. Researchers ran the PCR with 60 Vbeta and 13 Jbeta primers. Some clones are missing from TCRdb's copy, which holds only in-frame ones; the method was immunoSEQ multiplex PCR. The sample carries approximately 240,000 clones, roughly 82% recorded once. Material for sequencing was PBMCs. These receptors came from a woman in her thirties or forties in good health and CMV-seropositive.

This clone showed up just a few times. J is TRBJ2-2 and V is TRBV19, with TRBD2 matching over 14 bases. The germline CDR1 and CDR2 sequences are LNHDA and SQIVND (reference sequence). The V and J ends lost 2 bases and 4 bases, in that order; junction bases with no gene match: 9. The CDR3 totals 19 residues. CDR3 region: CASSIPPGTSGSGTGELFF. CDR3 nucleotides: TGTGCCAGTAGTATACCCCCCGGGACTAGCGGGAGTGGCACCGGGGAGCTGTTTTTT.

This clone came up a few times. This sequence joins TRBV27 and TRBJ1-5; weak D call: TRBD1 (5 bases). V was cut by 0 bases and J by 6 bases, with 12 bases left in between. CDR3 length: 15 amino acids. Germline CDR1 reads MNHEY; CDR2 reads SMNVEV (reference sequence). The CDR3: CASSLSGRGGQPQHF. CDR3 in DNA: TGTGCCAGCAGTTTATCAGGGAGGGGTGGTCAGCCCCAGCATTTT.

This chain joins TRBV6-5 and TRBJ2-7; a weak D match, TRBD1 (5 bases). The CDR3 has 13 residues. Trimming removed 9 bases from V and 3 bases from J, with 15 bases in between. The germline gives CDR1 MNHEY, CDR2 SVGAGI. The CDR3 bases are TGTGCCAGTTCTCGAGACAGATACTACGAGCAGTACTTC. It codes for CASSRDRYYEQYF.

The chain carries TRBV7-9 and TRBJ1-2, with 11 positions matching TRBD1. The V segment lost 4 bases and the J segment 3 bases; nucleotides outside the gene matches: 4. Germline CDR1 is SEHNR and CDR2 is FQNEAQ (reference sequence). This CDR3 contains 15 residues. The chain's CDR3 is CASSSGQGVDYGYTF. CDR3 DNA: TGTGCCAGCAGCTCGGGACAGGGGGTCGACTATGGCTACACCTTC.

The V gene is TRBV5-1, the J gene TRBJ2-7, with 8 bases aligning to TRBD2. The J segment lost 0 bases and the V segment lost 4 bases, leaving 6 bases of the junction unmatched. Germline V gives CDR1 SGHRS, CDR2 YFSETQ. The CDR3 contains 15 residues. In DNA form, the CDR3 reads TGCGCCAGCAGCCGGGTCCGGGGGGGCTCCTACGAGCAGTACTTC. Translated: CASSRVRGGSYEQYF. The full variable domain, completed using reference TRBV5-1 and TRBJ2-7, is KAGVTQTPRYLIKTRGQQVTLSCSPISGHRSVSWYQQTPGQGLQFLFEYFSETQRNKGNFPGRFSGRQFSNSRSEMNVSTLELGDSALYLCASSRVRGGSYEQYFGPGTRLTVT.

The chain is built from TRBV5-4 and TRBJ2-7; possibly TRBD2 for D (6 bases). Germline CDR1 and CDR2: SGHNT and YYREEE (reference sequence). V was trimmed by 4 bases and J by 2 bases, leaving 13 bases between them. This CDR3 contains 14 residues. The CDR3 loop is CASSPKEGPYEQYF. The CDR3 DNA reads TGTGCCAGCAGCCCTAAGGAGGGACCCTACGAGCAGTACTTC.

The chain carries TRBV5-1 and TRBJ1-1; TRBD1 is a possible D gene (6 bases). Germline lookup yields CDR1 SGHRS and CDR2 YFSETQ. This CDR3 contains 13 residues. The V and J ends lost 5 bases and 1 base respectively, with 9 bases between them. Here the CDR3 reads CASSTGRNTEAFF. The CDR3 DNA sequence: TGCGCCAGCAGTACAGGGAGGAACACTGAAGCTTTCTTT.

This clone appeared once. The rearrangement uses TRBV29-1 and TRBJ2-5; D perhaps matches TRBD1 (7 bases). The germline V gene encodes CDR1 SQVTM and CDR2 ANQGSEA. The V and J ends lost 7 bases and 3 bases respectively, with 12 bases between them. This CDR3 spans 12 amino acids. DNA for the CDR3: TGCAGCGCGGGGGACAGAGAAGAGACCCAGTACTTC. It is translated as CSAGDREETQYF.

The V gene is TRBV12-5, the J gene TRBJ2-1, with D maybe TRBD2 (5 bases). Looked up from germline, CDR1 is LGHNT and CDR2 is FRNRAP. The CDR3 extends over 13 amino acids. CDR3 sequence reads: CASGLTSYNEQFF. DNA for the CDR3: TGTGCCTCGGGGTTGACCTCCTACAATGAGCAGTTCTTC.